Detailed here is one TCR beta chain. These data come from a study of shared T cell receptors in the human thymus. The CDR3 is 19 amino acids. The V and J ends lost 1 base and 7 bases, in that order; junction bases with no gene match: 12. CDR1 and CDR2 (germline): LNHDA, SQIVND (reference sequence). Sequencing used immunoSEQ multiplex PCR; TCRdb keeps in-frame clones, though not all of them. The sample holds about 540,000 clones, roughly 74% seen once. The sample also formed part of further work on human thymus T cells. According to that study: Healthy Finnish infants undergoing corrective surgery for congenital heart defects were used as donors.

The chain joins TRBV19 to TRBJ2-1, with 14 positions matching TRBD2. The source is a boy under two years old with a congenital heart defect. Sample: thymocytes. For the CDR3, the DNA is TGTGCCAGTAGTATAGTCGGGACTAGCGGGAGAGGGTCATCGAATGAGCAGTTCTTC. Protein sequence: CASSIVGTSGRGSSNEQFF.